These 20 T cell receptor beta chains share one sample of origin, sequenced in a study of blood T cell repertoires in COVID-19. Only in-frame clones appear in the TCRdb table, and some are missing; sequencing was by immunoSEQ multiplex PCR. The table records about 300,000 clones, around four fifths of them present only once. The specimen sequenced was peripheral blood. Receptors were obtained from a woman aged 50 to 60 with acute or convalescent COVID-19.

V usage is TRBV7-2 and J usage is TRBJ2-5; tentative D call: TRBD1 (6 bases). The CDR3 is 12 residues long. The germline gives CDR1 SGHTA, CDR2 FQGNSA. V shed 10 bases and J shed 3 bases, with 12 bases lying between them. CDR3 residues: CANTGSEETQYF. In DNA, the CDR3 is TGTGCCAACACAGGGAGCGAAGAGACCCAGTACTTC.

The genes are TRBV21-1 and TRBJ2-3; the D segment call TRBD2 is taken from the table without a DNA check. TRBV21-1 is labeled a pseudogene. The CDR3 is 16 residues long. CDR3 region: CASSTQTSGSSDTQYF. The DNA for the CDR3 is TGTGCCAGCAGCACCCAGACTAGCGGGAGTTCAGATACGCAGTATTTT.

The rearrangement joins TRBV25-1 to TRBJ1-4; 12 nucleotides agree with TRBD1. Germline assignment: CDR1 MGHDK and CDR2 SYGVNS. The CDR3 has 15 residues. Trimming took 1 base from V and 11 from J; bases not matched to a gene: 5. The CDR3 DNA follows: TGTGCCAGCAGTGAATTAGGGACAGGGGGCTATAAACTGTTTTTT. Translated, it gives CASSELGTGGYKLFF.

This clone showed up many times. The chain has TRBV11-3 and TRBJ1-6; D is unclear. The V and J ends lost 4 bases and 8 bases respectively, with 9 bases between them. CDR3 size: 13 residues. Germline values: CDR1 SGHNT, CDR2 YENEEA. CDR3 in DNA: TGTGCCAGCAGCTCAGCGCGGGATTCACCCCTCCACTTT. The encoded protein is CASSSARDSPLHF.

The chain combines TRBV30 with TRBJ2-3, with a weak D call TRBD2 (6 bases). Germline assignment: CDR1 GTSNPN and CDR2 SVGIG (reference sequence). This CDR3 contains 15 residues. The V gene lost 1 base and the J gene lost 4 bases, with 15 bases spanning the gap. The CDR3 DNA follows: TGTGCCTGGAGTGCCCAATCATCTAGCGCAGATACGCAGTATTTT. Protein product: CAWSAQSSSADTQYF.

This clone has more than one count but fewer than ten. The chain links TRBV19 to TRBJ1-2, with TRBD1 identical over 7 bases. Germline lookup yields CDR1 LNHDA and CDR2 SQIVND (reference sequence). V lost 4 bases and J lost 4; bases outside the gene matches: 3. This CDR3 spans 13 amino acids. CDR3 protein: CASSTTGSYGYTF. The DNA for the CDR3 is TGTGCCAGTAGTACGACAGGGTCCTATGGCTACACCTTC.

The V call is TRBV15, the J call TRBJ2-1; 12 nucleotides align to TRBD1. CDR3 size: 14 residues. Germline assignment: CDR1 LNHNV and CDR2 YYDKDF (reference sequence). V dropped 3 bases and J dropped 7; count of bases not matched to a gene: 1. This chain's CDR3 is CATSRGQGANEQFF. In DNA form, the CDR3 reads TGTGCCACCAGCAGGGGACAGGGGGCAAATGAGCAGTTCTTC.

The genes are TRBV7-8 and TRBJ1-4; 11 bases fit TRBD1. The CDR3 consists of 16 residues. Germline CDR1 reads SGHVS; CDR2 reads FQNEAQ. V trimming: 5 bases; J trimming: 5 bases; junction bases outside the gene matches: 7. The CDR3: CASSLGTGGLNEKLFF. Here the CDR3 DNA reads TGTGCCAGCAGCCTGGGGACAGGGGGACTCAATGAAAAACTGTTTTTT.

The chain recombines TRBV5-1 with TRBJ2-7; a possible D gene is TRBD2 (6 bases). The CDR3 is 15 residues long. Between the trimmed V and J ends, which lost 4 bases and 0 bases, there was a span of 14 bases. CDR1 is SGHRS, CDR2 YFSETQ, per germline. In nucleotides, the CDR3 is TGCGCCAGCAGCCCGACTAGTGGGAGCTCCTACGAGCAGTACTTC. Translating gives CASSPTSGSSYEQYF.

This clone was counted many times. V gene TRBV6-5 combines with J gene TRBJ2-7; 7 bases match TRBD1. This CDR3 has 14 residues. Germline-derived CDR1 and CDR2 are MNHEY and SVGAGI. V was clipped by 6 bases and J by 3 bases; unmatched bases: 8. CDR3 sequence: CASRSDRVYYEQYV. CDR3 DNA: TGTGCCAGCAGGAGCGACAGGGTATACTACGAGCAGTACGTC.

The CDR3 here is CASSYSPGPDTQYF. In nucleotides, the CDR3 is TGTGCCAGCAGTTACTCCCCTGGCCCAGATACGCAGTATTTT. The chain combines TRBV6-5 with TRBJ2-3; D remains unclear. CDR3 length: 14 residues. Germline lookup yields CDR1 MNHEY and CDR2 SVGAGI. V was shortened by 0 bases and J by 4 bases, with 8 bases between the two germline ends.

CDR3 region: CASTAGGNTIYF. The CDR3 DNA is TGTGCCAGCACCGCCGGTGGAAACACCATATATTTT. This rearrangement joins TRBV12-3 or TRBV12-4 to TRBJ1-3, with unresolved D. Trimming shortened V by 7 bases and J by 3 bases, and 7 bases separated the two germline ends. The CDR3 covers 12 residues.

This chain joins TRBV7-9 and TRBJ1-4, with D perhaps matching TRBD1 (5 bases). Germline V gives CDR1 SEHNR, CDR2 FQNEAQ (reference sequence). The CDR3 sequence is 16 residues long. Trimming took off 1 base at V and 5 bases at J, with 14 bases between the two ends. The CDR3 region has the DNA TGTGCCAGCAGCTTAGGGGCAACAGGAGAGAATGAAAAACTGTTTTTT. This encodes CASSLGATGENEKLFF.

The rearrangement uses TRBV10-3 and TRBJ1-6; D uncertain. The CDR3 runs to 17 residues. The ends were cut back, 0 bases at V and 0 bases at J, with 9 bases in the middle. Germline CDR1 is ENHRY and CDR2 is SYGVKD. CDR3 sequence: CAISESSSSSYNSPLHF. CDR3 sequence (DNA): TGTGCCATCAGTGAGTCGTCTTCGAGCTCCTATAATTCACCCCTCCACTTT.

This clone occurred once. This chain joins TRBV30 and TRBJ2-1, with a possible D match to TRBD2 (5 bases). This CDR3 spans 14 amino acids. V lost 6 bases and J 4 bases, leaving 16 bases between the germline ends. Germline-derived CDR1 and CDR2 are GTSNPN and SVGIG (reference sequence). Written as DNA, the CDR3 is TGTGCCTGCCTTGGGGAGCGAAGTTACAATGAGCAGTTCTTC. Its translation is CACLGERSYNEQFF.

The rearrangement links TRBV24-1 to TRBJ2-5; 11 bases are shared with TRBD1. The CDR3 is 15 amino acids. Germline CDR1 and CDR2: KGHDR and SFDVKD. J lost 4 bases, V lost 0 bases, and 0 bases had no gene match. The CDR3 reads CATSDLGQGAETQYF. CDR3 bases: TGTGCCACCAGTGATTTGGGACAGGGGGCAGAGACCCAGTACTTC.

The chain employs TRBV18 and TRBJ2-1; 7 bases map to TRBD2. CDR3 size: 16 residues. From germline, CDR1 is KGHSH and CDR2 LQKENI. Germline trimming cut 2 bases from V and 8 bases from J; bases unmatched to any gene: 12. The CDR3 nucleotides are TGTGCCAGCTCACCAATGGGCGCGGGAGTTAGGTATGAGCAGTTCTTC. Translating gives CASSPMGAGVRYEQFF.

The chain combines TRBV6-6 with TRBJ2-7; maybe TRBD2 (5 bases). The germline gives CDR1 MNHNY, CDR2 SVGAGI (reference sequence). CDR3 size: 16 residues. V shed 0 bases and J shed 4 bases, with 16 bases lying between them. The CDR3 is CASSYSWGDPPYEQYF. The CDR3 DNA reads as TGTGCCAGCAGTTACTCGTGGGGAGACCCTCCGTACGAGCAGTACTTC.

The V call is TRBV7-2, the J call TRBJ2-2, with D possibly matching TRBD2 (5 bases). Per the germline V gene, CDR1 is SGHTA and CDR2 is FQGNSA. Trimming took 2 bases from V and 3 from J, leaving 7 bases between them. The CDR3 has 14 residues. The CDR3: CASSLTGYTGELFF. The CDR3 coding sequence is TGTGCCAGCAGCTTAACGGGGTACACCGGGGAGCTGTTTTTT.

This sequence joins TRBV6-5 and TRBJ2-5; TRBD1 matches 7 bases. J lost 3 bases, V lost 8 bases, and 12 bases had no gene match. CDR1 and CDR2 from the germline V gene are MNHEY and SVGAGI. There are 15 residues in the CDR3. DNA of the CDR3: TGTGCCAGCCGCCCTAGCCGGGACAGCAAAGAGACCCAGTACTTC. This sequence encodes CASRPSRDSKETQYF.